This paragraph reports one T cell receptor (beta chain). As handled by the study authors: Amplifying reference gene primers gave estimates of nucleated cell counts. Only in-frame clones appear in the TCRdb table, and some are missing; sequencing was by immunoSEQ multiplex PCR. That table is the source of V, J and clone size, and D and trimming were worked out from the DNA. The table has about 45,000 clones, around 70% seen once. This sample was taken from a study of blood T cell repertoires in COVID-19. The wider study: Sites across the United States, Italy and Spain contributed samples from acute and convalescent COVID-19. T cells, B-cell-depleted T cells, or PBMCs supplied cDNA or gDNA.

CDR1 is SGHTA, CDR2 FQGNSA, per germline. CDR3 length: 18 residues. The V segment lost 3 bases and the J segment 5 bases; nucleotides outside the gene matches: 16. The V and J genes are TRBV7-2 and TRBJ1-5; the match to TRBD1 covers 7 bases. Sequencing was done on a sample of peripheral blood. This TCR was sampled from a man older than 75 with acute or convalescent COVID-19. The CDR3 DNA is TGTGCCAGCAGCTTTCACCGGACAGGCCACCGGTCGGATCAGCCCCAGCATTTT. It translates to CASSFHRTGHRSDQPQHF. The entire variable domain, with the rest obtained from reference TRBV7-2 and TRBJ1-5, is as follows: GAGVSQSPSNKVTEKGKDVELRCDPISGHTALYWYRQSLGQGLEFLIYFQGNSAPDKSGLPSDRFSAERTGGSVSTLTIQRTQQEDSAVYLCASSFHRTGHRSDQPQHFGDGTRLSIL.